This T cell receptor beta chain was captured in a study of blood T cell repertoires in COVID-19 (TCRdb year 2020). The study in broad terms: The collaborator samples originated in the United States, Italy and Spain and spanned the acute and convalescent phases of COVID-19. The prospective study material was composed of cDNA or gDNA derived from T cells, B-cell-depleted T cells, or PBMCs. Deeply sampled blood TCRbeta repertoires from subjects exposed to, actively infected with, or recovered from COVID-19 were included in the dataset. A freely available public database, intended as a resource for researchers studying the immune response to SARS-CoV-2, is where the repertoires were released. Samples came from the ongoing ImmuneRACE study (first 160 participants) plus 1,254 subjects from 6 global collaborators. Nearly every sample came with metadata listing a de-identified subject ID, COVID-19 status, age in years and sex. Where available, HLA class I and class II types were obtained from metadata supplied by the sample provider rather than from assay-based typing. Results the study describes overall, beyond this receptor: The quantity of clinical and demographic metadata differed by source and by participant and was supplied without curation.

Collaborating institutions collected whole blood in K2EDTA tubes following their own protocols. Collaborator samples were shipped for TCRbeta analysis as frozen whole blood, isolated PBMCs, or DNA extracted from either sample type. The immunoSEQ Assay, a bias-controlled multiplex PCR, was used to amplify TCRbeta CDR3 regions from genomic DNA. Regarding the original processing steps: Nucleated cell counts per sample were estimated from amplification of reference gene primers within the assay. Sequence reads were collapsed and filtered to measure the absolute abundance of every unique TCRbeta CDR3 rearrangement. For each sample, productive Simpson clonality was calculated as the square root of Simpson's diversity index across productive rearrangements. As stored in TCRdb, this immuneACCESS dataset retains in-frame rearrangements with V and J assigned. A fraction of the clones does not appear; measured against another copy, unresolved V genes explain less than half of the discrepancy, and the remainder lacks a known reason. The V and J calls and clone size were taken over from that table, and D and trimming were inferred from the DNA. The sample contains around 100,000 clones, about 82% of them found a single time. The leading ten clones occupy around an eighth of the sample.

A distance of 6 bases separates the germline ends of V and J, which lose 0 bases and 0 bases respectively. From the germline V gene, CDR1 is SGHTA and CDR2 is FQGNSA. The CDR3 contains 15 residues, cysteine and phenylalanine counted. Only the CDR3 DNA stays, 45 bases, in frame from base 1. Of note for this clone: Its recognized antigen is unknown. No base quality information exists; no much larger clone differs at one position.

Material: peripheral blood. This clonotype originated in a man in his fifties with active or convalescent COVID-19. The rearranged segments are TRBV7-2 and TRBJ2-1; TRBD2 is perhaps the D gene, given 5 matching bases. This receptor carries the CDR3 CASSLALASYNEQFF. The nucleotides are TGTGCCAGCAGCTTAGCCCTAGCCTCCTACAATGAGCAGTTCTTC.